This T cell receptor (beta chain) was observed in a study of blood T cell repertoires in COVID-19. Background on the study: Sources were T cells, B-cell-depleted T cells, or PBMCs; the material itself was cDNA or gDNA.

From germline, CDR1 is LGHNT and CDR2 FRNRAP. This CDR3 comprises 15 residues. Trimming removed 2 bases from V and 9 bases from J; junction bases left unmatched: 4. Produced via immunoSEQ multiplex PCR; TCRdb's table is partial and in-frame only. The sample records some 42,000 clones, around nine tenths being singletons. V is TRBV12-5 and J is TRBJ1-6; TRBD1 aligns across 10 bases. Sequencing input: peripheral blood. This TCR was sampled from a man between 45 and 60 years old with active COVID-19. CDR3 in amino acids: CASGLTGTGVSPLHF. CDR3 DNA sequence: TGTGCTAGTGGTTTGACCGGGACAGGGGTTTCACCCCTCCACTTT.